Presented here are 10 T cell receptor beta chains from one specimen sequenced in a study of OX40 agonist ivuxolimab in advanced cancers. The data were produced by immunoSEQ multiplex PCR, yet TCRdb's version contains in-frame clones alone and is incomplete. Here the sample spans roughly 150,000 clones, around 94% being singletons. The input for sequencing was CD4+ or CD8+ T cells sorted from blood, taken in a trial of the OX40 agonist ivuxolimab. The receptors come from an adult with an advanced solid tumor such as melanoma, head and neck, liver or kidney cancer.

In DNA, the CDR3 is TGTGCCAGCAGCTGGGCGAGGAGTCGCTATGGCTACACCTTC. This gives the protein CASSWARSRYGYTF. V gene TRBV5-4 combines with J gene TRBJ1-2; D is unresolved. CDR1 and CDR2 from the germline V gene are SGHNT and YYREEE (reference sequence). V dropped 3 bases and J dropped 4 bases, with 13 bases sitting between them. The length of the CDR3 is 14 residues.

This sequence joins TRBV7-9 and TRBJ2-3, with TRBD2 matching 13 bases. Germline V lookup: CDR1 SEHNR, CDR2 FQNEAQ (reference sequence). This CDR3 is 15 amino acids long. Losses at the gene ends were 5 bases for V and 6 bases for J; bases not matched to a gene: 5. CDR3 DNA sequence: TGTGCCAGCAGCCCACTAGCGGGGGGGTTGGATACGCAGTATTTT. Encoded protein: CASSPLAGGLDTQYF.

This clone was detected once. The chain combines TRBV11-2 with TRBJ2-1, with 8 bases identical to TRBD2. The germline gives CDR1 SGHAT, CDR2 FQNNGV. The junction had 5 bases not matched to a gene; V was cut back by 5 bases and J by 8 bases. CDR3 length: 13 amino acids. The CDR3 coding sequence is TGTGCCAGCAGCCAGCGGGAGTATGATGAGCAGTTCTTC. It specifies CASSQREYDEQFF.

V usage is TRBV28 and J usage is TRBJ1-4, with 8 bases identical to TRBD1. This CDR3 has 15 residues. V was pared by 6 bases and J by 8 bases, with 11 bases of the junction left unmatched. Germline V gene lookup returns CDR1 MDHEN and CDR2 SYDVKM. This CDR3 is CASSPGGTGQEKLFF. The CDR3 DNA reads as TGTGCCAGCAGCCCAGGGGGGACAGGACAGGAAAAACTGTTTTTT.

As regards this clone: In the same sample, other DNA sequences code for this CDR3. The chain joins TRBV7-2 to TRBJ1-5, with D possibly being TRBD1 (6 bases). This CDR3 comprises 13 residues. Germline V gene lookup returns CDR1 SGHTA and CDR2 FQGNSA. Between the trimmed V and J ends, which lost 0 bases and 6 bases, there was a span of 6 bases. CDR3 coding DNA: TGTGCCAGCAGCTTAGCAGGGGGTCAGCCCCAGCATTTT. Its translation: CASSLAGGQPQHF.

The chain has TRBV27 and TRBJ2-4; D is uncertain. Germline V lookup: CDR1 MNHEY, CDR2 SMNVEV (reference sequence). CDR3 length: 14 amino acids. Deletions cut 5 bases from V and 4 bases from J, with 12 bases between. CDR3 bases: TGTGCCAGCAGTCCCGACGTGGGGAAAAACATTCAGTACTTC. Residues: CASSPDVGKNIQYF.

The rearrangement joins TRBV11-2 to TRBJ2-2; 7 bases are shared with TRBD2. The CDR3 runs 16 residues. Germline V gene sequence: CDR1 SGHAT, CDR2 FQNNGV. The trim removed 5 bases at V and 1 base at J, leaving 7 bases unmatched. This chain's CDR3 is CASSPTPSGNTGELFF. As DNA, the CDR3 is TGTGCCAGCAGCCCGACACCTAGCGGGAACACCGGGGAGCTGTTTTTT.

This chain connects TRBV19 to TRBJ2-5; maybe TRBD2 (6 bases). Trimming cost V 7 bases and J 2 bases, with 23 bases left between them. The CDR3 length is 17 residues. Germline lookup yields CDR1 LNHDA and CDR2 SQIVND (reference sequence). The CDR3 region has the DNA TGTGCCAGTACTATGGGGCAGGGAGGTGGCGGACAAGAGACCCAGTACTTC. It translates to CASTMGQGGGGQETQYF.

This clone was seen only once. The chain couples TRBV29-1 to TRBJ1-5; perhaps TRBD1 as D (5 bases). The germline CDR1 and CDR2 sequences are SQVTM and ANQGSEA. V shed 6 bases and J shed 7 bases, with 16 bases lying between them. This CDR3 is built from 13 residues. In DNA, the CDR3 is TGCAGCGTATGCGAGCAGGGAGGCCAGCCCCAGCATTTT. Its protein product is CSVCEQGGQPQHF.

V and J are TRBV6-6 and TRBJ2-7; D uncertain. This CDR3 comprises 13 residues. From germline, CDR1 is MNHNY and CDR2 SVGAGI (reference sequence). V was shortened by 0 bases and J by 9 bases, with 12 bases between the two germline ends. CDR3 residues: CASSYSITTAQYF. The CDR3 nucleotides read TGTGCCAGCAGTTACTCGATAACAACGGCGCAGTACTTC.